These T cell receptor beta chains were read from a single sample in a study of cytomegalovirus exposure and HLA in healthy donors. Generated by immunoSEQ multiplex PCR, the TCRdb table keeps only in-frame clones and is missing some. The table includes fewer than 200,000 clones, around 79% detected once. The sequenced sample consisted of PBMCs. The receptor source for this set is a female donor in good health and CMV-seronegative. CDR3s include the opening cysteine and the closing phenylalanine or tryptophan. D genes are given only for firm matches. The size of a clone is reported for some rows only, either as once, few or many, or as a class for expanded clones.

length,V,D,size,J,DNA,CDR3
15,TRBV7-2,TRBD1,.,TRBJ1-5,TGTGCCAGCAGCTTAGACGGACAGGGCAATCAGCCCCAGCATTTT,CASSLDGQGNQPQHF
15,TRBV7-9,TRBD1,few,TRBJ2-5,TGTGCCAGCAGCTCGGGACAGGGGGCGAGGGAGACCCAGTACTTC,CASSSGQGARETQYF
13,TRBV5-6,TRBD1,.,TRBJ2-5,TGTGCCAGCAGCGGGGGACAGCGGGAGACCCAGTACTTC,CASSGGQRETQYF
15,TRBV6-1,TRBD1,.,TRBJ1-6,TGTGCCAGCAGTCCGGGACAGTCGAATAATTCACCCCTCCACTTT,CASSPGQSNNSPLHF
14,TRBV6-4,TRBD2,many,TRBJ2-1,TGTGCCAGCAGTGTCGGGACTAGCGGCAATGAGCAGTTCTTC,CASSVGTSGNEQFF
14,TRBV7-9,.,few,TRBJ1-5,TGTGCCAGCAGCCCGGCAGGGAGCAATCAGCCCCAGCATTTT,CASSPAGSNQPQHF
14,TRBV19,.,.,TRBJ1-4,TGTGCCAGTAGTATCATGGGGCGGAATGAAAAACTGTTTTTT,CASSIMGRNEKLFF
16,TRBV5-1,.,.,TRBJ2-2,TGCGCCAGCAGCTTGGACCCGGGAAAAAACACCGGGGAGCTGTTTTTT,CASSLDPGKNTGELFF
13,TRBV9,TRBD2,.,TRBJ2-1,TGTGCCAGCAGCCCTCGCCCAGCGGGAGGGAAGTTCTTC,CASSPRPAGGKFF
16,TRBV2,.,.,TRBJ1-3,TGTGCCAGCAGTGAACTCCCCAGGGCGGCTGGAAACACCATATATTTT,CASSELPRAAGNTIYF
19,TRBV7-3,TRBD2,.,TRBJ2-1,TGTGCCAGCAGCTTAAATGGTTTAGCGGGAGGGACTTCCTACAATGAGCAGTTCTTC,CASSLNGLAGGTSYNEQFF